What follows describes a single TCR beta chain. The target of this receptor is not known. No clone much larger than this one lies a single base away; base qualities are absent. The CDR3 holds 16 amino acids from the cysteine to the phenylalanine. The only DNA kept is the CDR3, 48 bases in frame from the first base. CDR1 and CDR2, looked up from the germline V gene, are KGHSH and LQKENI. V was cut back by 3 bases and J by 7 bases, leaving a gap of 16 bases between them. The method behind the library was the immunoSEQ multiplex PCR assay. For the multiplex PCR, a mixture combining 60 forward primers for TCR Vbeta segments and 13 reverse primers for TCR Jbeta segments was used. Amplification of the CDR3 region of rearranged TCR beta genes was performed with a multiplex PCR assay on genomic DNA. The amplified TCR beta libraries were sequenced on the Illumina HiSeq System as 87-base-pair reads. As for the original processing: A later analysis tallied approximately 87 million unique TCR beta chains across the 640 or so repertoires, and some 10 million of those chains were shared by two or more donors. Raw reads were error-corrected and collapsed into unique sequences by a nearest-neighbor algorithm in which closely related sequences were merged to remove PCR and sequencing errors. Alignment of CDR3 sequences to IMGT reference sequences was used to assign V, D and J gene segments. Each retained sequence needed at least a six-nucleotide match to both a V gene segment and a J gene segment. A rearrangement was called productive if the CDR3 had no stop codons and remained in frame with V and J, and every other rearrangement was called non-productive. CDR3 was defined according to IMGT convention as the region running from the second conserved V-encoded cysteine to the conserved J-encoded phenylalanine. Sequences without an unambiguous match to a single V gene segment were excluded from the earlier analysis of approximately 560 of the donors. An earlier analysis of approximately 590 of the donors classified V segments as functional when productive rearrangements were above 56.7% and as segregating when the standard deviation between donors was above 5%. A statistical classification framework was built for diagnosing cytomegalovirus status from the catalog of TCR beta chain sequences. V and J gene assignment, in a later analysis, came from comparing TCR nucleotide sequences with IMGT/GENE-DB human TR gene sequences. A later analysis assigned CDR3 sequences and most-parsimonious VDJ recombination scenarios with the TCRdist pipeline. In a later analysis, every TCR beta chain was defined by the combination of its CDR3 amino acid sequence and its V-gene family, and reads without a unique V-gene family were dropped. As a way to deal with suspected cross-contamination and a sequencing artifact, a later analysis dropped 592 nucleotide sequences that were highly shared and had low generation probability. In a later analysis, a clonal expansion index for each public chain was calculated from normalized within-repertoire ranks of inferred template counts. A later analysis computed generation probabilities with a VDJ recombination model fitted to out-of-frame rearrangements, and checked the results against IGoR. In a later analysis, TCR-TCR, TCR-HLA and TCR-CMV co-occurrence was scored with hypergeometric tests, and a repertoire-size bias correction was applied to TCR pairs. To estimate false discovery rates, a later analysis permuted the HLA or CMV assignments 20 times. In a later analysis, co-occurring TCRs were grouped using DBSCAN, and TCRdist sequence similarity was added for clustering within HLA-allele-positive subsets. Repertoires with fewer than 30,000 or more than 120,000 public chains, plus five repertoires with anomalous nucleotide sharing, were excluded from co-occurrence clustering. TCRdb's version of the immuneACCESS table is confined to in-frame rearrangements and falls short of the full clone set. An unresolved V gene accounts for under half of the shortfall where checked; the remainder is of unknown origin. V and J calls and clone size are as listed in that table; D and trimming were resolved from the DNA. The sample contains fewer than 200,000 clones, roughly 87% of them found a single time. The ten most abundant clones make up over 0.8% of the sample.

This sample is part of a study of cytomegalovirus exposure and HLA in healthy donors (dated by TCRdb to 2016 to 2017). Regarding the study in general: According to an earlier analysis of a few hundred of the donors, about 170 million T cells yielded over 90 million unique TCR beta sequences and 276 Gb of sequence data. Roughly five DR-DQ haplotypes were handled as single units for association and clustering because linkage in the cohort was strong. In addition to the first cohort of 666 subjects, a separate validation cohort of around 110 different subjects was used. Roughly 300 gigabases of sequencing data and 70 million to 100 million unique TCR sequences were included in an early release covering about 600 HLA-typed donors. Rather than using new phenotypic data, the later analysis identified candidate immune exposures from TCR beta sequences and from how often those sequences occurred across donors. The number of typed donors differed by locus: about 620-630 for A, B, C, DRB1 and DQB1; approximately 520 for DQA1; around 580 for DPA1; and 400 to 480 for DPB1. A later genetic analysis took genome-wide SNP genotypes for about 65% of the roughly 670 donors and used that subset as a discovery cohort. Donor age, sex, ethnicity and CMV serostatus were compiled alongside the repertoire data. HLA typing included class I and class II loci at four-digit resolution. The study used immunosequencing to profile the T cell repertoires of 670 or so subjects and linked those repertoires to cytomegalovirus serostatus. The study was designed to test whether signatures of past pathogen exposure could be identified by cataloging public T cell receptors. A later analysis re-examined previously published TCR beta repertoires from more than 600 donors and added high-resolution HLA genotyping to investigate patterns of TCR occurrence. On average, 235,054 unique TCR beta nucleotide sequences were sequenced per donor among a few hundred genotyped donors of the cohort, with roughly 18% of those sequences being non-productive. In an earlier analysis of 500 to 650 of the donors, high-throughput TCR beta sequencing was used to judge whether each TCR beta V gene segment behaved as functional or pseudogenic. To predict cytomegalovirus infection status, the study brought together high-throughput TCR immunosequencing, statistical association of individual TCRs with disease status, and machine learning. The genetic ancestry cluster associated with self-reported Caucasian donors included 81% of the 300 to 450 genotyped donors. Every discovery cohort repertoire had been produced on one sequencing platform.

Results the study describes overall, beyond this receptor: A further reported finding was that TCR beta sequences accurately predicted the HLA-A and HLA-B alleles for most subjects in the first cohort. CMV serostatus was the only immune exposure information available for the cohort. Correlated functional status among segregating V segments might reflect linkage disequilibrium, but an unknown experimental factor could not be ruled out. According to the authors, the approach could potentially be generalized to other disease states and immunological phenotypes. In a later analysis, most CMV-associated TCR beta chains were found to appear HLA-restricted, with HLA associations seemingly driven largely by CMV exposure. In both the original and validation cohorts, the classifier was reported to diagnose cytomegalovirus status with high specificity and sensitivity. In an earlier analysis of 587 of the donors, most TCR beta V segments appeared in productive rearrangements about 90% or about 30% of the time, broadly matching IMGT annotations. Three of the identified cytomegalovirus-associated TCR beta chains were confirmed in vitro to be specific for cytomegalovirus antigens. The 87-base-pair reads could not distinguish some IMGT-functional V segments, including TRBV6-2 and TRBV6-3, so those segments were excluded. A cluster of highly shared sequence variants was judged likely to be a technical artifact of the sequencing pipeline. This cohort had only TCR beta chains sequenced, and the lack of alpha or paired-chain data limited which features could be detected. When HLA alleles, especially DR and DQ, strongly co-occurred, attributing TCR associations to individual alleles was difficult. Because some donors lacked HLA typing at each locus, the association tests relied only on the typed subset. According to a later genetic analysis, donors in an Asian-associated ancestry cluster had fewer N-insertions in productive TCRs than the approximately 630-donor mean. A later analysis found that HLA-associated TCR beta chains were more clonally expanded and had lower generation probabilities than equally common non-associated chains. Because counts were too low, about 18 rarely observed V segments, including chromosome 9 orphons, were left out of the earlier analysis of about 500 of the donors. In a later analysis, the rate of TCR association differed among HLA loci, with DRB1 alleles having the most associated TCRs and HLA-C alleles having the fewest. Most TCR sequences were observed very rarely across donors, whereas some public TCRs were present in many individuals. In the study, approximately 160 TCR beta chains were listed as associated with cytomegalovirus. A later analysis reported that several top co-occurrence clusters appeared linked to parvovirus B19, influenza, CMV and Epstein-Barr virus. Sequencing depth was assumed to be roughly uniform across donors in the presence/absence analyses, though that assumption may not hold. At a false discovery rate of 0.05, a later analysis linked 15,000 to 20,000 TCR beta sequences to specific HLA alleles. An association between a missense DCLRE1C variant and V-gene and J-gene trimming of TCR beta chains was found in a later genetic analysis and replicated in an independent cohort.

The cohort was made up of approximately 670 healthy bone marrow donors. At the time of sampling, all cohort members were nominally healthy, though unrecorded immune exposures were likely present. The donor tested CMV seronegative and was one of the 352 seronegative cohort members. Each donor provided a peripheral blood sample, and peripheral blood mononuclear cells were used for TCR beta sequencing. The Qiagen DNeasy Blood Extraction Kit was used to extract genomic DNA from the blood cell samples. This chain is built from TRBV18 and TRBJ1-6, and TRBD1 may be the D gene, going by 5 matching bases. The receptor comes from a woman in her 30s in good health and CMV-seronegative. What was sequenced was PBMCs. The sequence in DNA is TGTGCCAGCTCACCCTACTCATGGGCAGGGAATTCACCCCTCCACTTT. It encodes CASSPYSWAGNSPLHF.